This T cell receptor beta chain was sequenced during a study of cytomegalovirus exposure and HLA in healthy donors (dated 2017 in TCRdb). Regarding the research as a whole: An earlier analysis of approximately 590 of the donors reported 250 to 300 Gb of sequence data and around 110 million unique TCR beta sequences from about 180 million T cells. Approximately 300 gigabases of sequencing data and approximately 92 million unique TCR sequences made up an early release that covered several hundred HLA-typed donors. A later genetic analysis took genome-wide SNP genotypes for about three fifths of the 666 donors and used that subset as a discovery cohort. Alongside the repertoire data, information on donor age, sex, ethnicity and CMV serostatus was compiled. Every discovery cohort repertoire had been produced on one sequencing platform. The study was designed to test whether signatures of past pathogen exposure could be identified by cataloging public T cell receptors. The study combined high-throughput TCR immunosequencing, statistical association of individual TCRs with disease status, and machine learning to predict cytomegalovirus infection status. Among 300 to 450 genotyped donors of the cohort, an average of approximately 230,000 unique TCR beta nucleotide sequences were sequenced per donor, about a sixth of them non-productive. Four or five DR-DQ haplotypes were treated as single units for association and clustering because of strong linkage in the cohort. In the later analysis, no new phenotypic data were used to find candidate immune exposures; instead, reliance was placed on TCR beta sequences and their occurrence across donors. In addition to the first cohort of 500 to 850 subjects, a separate validation cohort of 120 different subjects was used. The study profiled the T cell repertoires of hundreds of subjects by immunosequencing and related them to cytomegalovirus serostatus. In a later analysis, previously published TCR beta repertoires from about 640 donors were re-analyzed and high-resolution HLA genotyping was added so that TCR occurrence patterns could be studied. The number of typed donors differed by locus: about 629-630 for A, B, C, DRB1 and DQB1; roughly 510 for DQA1; about 600 for DPA1; and around 470 for DPB1. HLA typing covered class I and class II loci at four-digit resolution. An earlier analysis of approximately 580 of the donors used high-throughput TCR beta sequencing to judge whether each TCR beta V gene segment behaved as functional or pseudogenic. The genetic ancestry cluster associated with self-reported Caucasian donors included 81% of the roughly 400 genotyped donors.

A single count supports this clone. Its antigen specificity is not known. No per-base quality is available; no much larger clone lies one base away. The cohort consisted of approximately 690 healthy bone marrow donors. All cohort members were sampled while nominally healthy, although unrecorded immune exposures were likely present. The donor was CMV seropositive and was included in the group of some 290 seropositive cohort members. A peripheral blood sample was provided by each donor, and peripheral blood mononuclear cells were used for TCR beta sequencing. The Qiagen DNeasy Blood Extraction Kit was used to extract genomic DNA from the blood cell samples. Study-wide conclusions, independent of this receptor: In vitro tests confirmed that a few of the cytomegalovirus-associated TCR beta chains recognize cytomegalovirus antigens. Because counts were too low, about 17 rarely observed V segments, including chromosome 9 orphons, were excluded from the earlier analysis of 587 of the donors. Specific HLA alleles were associated with around 18,000 TCR beta sequences at a false discovery rate of 0.05 in a later analysis. A cluster of highly shared sequence variants was judged likely to be a technical artifact of the sequencing pipeline. In a later analysis, TCR association rates were found to vary across HLA loci, with the most associated TCRs seen for DRB1 alleles and the fewest for HLA-C alleles. Assigning TCR associations to individual alleles was difficult when HLA alleles, especially DR and DQ, strongly co-occurred. Broadly in line with IMGT annotations, most TCR beta V segments showed up in productive rearrangements about 90% or about 30% of the time in an earlier analysis of around 550 of the donors. In a later genetic analysis, fewer N-insertions in productive TCRs were reported among donors in an Asian-associated ancestry cluster than the approximately 670-donor mean. According to the authors, the approach could potentially be generalized to other disease states and immunological phenotypes. Because HLA typing was missing for some donors at each locus, association tests included only the typed subset. Most TCR sequences were observed very rarely across donors, whereas some public TCRs were present in many individuals. Most CMV-associated TCR beta chains appeared to be HLA-restricted in a later analysis, and the HLA associations seemed to be driven largely by CMV exposure. Linkage disequilibrium might explain the correlated functional status among segregating V segments, but an unknown experimental factor could not be ruled out. For the cohort, immune exposure information was limited to CMV serostatus. V-gene and J-gene trimming of TCR beta chains was associated with a missense DCLRE1C variant in a later genetic analysis, and the association was replicated in an independent cohort. Roughly uniform sequencing depth across donors was assumed in presence/absence analyses, although this assumption may not hold. Because the 87-base-pair reads could not distinguish some IMGT-functional V segments, including TRBV6-2 and TRBV6-3, those segments were excluded. In a later analysis, HLA-associated TCR beta chains showed more clonal expansion and lower generation probabilities than non-associated chains that were equally common. A further reported finding was that TCR beta sequences accurately predicted the HLA-A and HLA-B alleles for most subjects in the first cohort. The cohort was sequenced for TCR beta chains only, and without alpha or paired-chain data the features that could be detected were limited. In a later analysis, several top co-occurrence clusters were reported to appear linked to parvovirus B19, influenza, CMV and Epstein-Barr virus. In both the original and validation cohorts, the classifier was reported to diagnose cytomegalovirus status with high specificity and sensitivity. The study gave a list of around 170 TCR beta chains associated with cytomegalovirus.

The germline V gene encodes CDR1 SGHNT and CDR2 YYREEE (reference sequence). At the junction V is shortened by 4 bases and J by 4 bases, with 28 bases in between. Measured from the cysteine to the phenylalanine, the CDR3 is 19 residues long. Only CDR3 DNA is held: 57 bases, read in frame from base 1. The library was generated by the immunoSEQ multiplex PCR assay. The multiplex PCR relied on a mix of 60 forward primers for TCR Vbeta segments and 13 reverse primers for TCR Jbeta segments. A multiplex PCR assay on genomic DNA amplified the CDR3 region of rearranged TCR beta genes. Amplified TCR beta libraries were sequenced as 87-base-pair reads on the Illumina HiSeq System. In the source study's methods: A later analysis tallied tens of millions of unique TCR beta chains across the 600 to 700 repertoires, and roughly 11 million of those chains were shared by two or more donors. A nearest-neighbor algorithm error-corrected the raw reads and collapsed the reads into unique sequences, merging closely related sequences to remove PCR and sequencing errors. Alignment of CDR3 sequences to IMGT reference sequences was used to assign V, D and J gene segments. Each retained sequence needed at least a six-nucleotide match to both a V gene segment and a J gene segment. A rearrangement counted as productive if the CDR3 had no stop codons and remained in frame with V and J, and every other rearrangement counted as non-productive. CDR3 was defined according to IMGT convention as the region running from the second conserved V-encoded cysteine to the conserved J-encoded phenylalanine. The earlier analysis of about 570 of the donors excluded any sequence lacking an unambiguous match to a single V gene segment. An earlier analysis of 587 of the donors classified V segments as functional when productive rearrangements were above 56.7% and as segregating when the standard deviation between donors was above 5%. A statistical classification framework was built for diagnosing cytomegalovirus status from the catalog of TCR beta chain sequences. In a later analysis, TCR nucleotide sequences were compared against IMGT/GENE-DB human TR gene sequences so that V and J genes could be assigned. The TCRdist pipeline was used in a later analysis to assign CDR3 sequences and most-parsimonious VDJ recombination scenarios. In a later analysis, each TCR beta chain was defined by its CDR3 amino acid sequence together with its V-gene family, and reads without a unique V-gene family were excluded. As a way to deal with suspected cross-contamination and a sequencing artifact, a later analysis dropped nearly 600 nucleotide sequences that were highly shared and had low generation probability. For each public chain, a later analysis derived a clonal expansion index from normalized ranks of inferred template counts within each repertoire. Generation probabilities in a later analysis came from a VDJ recombination model fitted to out-of-frame rearrangements, and those results were checked against IGoR. In a later analysis, TCR-TCR, TCR-HLA and TCR-CMV co-occurrence was scored with hypergeometric tests, and a repertoire-size bias correction was applied to TCR pairs. To estimate false discovery rates, a later analysis permuted the HLA or CMV assignments 20 times. A later analysis grouped co-occurring TCRs with DBSCAN, adding TCRdist sequence similarity when clustering within HLA-allele-positive subsets. Repertoires with fewer than 30,000 or more than 120,000 public chains were left out of co-occurrence clustering, as were four to six repertoires with anomalous nucleotide sharing. TCRdb's version of the immuneACCESS table is confined to in-frame rearrangements and falls short of the full clone set. An unresolved V gene accounts for under half of the shortfall where checked; the remainder is of unknown origin. D and trimming come from the DNA, and the V and J calls and clone size come from that table. Counted in this sample were some 100,000 clones; about 72% of them appeared once. Of the sample, around 5.2% falls within the top ten clones.

This sequence was found in a man aged 45-65 years in good health and CMV-seropositive. Here the chain combines TRBV5-4 and TRBJ2-3; the D gene is perhaps TRBD2, on 7 matching bases. The sequencing sample was made of PBMCs. At the DNA level, the sequence is TGTGCCAGCAGCCGGGCAGGTAGGGGGGGATCGAAATCCGCAGATACGCAGTATTTT. Translated, this is CASSRAGRGGSKSADTQYF.